The T cell receptor (beta chain) under discussion was sequenced for a study of T cells in Graves' hyperthyroidism and ophthalmopathy. Study-level results: Blood also contained most expanded thyroid clonotypes above 0.001. The model foresaw ophthalmopathy a median 6.5 months prior to onset.

Exclusions: uncontrolled infection, other autoimmune disease, pregnancy, lactation. This clonotype appeared many times. The antigen remains unidentified. V shed 6 bases and J shed 0 bases, with 18 bases lying between them. The CDR3 is made up of 18 amino acids. The germline CDR1 and CDR2 sequences are LNHDA and SQIVND (reference sequence). TCR beta CDR3 regions were amplified from RNA. During a first-round RT-PCR of the TCR CDR3, the HTBI primer set was used. From the multiplex PCR reads, TCRdb called clonotypes with MiXCR, one entry per CDR3 protein. The table shows fewer than 750,000 distinct CDR3 sequences, with just over 45% occurring only once.

The clonotype was recovered from a woman under 30 with Graves' hyperthyroidism. Sequencing was performed on peripheral blood or thyroid tissue (not recorded which). The genes are TRBV19 and TRBJ1-6; D is perhaps TRBD1 (5 bases). The DNA for the CDR3 is TGTGCCAGTAGCACTATAGGGGACGGAAGCTCCTATAATTCACCCCTCCACTTT. Amino acid sequence: CASSTIGDGSSYNSPLHF.